Each of the 12 T cell receptor beta chains below was sequenced from the same sample in a study of cytomegalovirus exposure and HLA in healthy donors. With 60 Vbeta and 13 Jbeta primers, the PCR was carried out. The repertoire was sequenced with immunoSEQ multiplex PCR; TCRdb's copy has only in-frame clones and lacks some. The sample contains about 220,000 clones, around 80% of which appear only once. The sequenced material came from PBMCs. These receptors all stem from a young man in good health and CMV-seronegative.

The table lists this clone with a few counts. The chain uses TRBV5-4 and TRBJ2-3, with 9 bases aligning to TRBD2. CDR1 and CDR2 from the germline V gene are SGHNT and YYREEE (reference sequence). The CDR3 has 15 amino acids. V shed 2 bases, J shed 5 bases, and the junction held 6 bases outside the gene matches. CDR3 protein: CASSFLAGGLDTQYF. CDR3 nucleotides: TGTGCCAGCAGCTTTCTGGCGGGAGGGCTAGATACGCAGTATTTT.

The chain employs TRBV7-9 and TRBJ2-3; TRBD2 matches at 12 bases. The V segment lost 6 bases and the J segment 5 bases; nucleotides outside the gene matches: 0. Germline V gives CDR1 SEHNR, CDR2 FQNEAQ (reference sequence). The CDR3 totals 13 residues. CDR3 bases: TGTGCCAGCAGGGGACTAGCGGGAGATACGCAGTATTTT. This encodes CASRGLAGDTQYF.

The J gene is TRBJ2-3, the V gene TRBV7-2; unclear D gene. The germline CDR1 and CDR2 sequences are SGHTA and FQGNSA. The CDR3 length is 13 residues. The V and J ends lost 6 bases and 5 bases respectively, with 12 bases between them. Written as DNA, the CDR3 is TGTGCCAGCAGTTTCACACGTGGAGATACGCAGTATTTT. Translation: CASSFTRGDTQYF.

This clone was seen once. The V call is TRBV5-4, the J call TRBJ2-1; 11 bases line up with TRBD1. Germline V gene lookup returns CDR1 SGHNT and CDR2 YYREEE (reference sequence). This CDR3 spans 16 amino acids. V dropped 5 bases and J dropped 7; count of bases not matched to a gene: 11. The CDR3 protein is CASSKPGQGVWNEQFF. Written as DNA, the CDR3 is TGTGCCAGCAGTAAACCGGGACAGGGGGTTTGGAATGAGCAGTTCTTC.

The rearrangement uses TRBV7-9 and TRBJ1-1; 8 bases are shared with TRBD1. The CDR3 runs 15 residues. V lost 2 bases to trimming and J lost 1 base; unmatched junction nucleotides: 3. The germline V gene has CDR1 SEHNR and CDR2 FQNEAQ (reference sequence). The CDR3 loop is CASSLHGTGNTEAFF. CDR3 sequence (DNA): TGTGCCAGCAGCTTACATGGGACAGGGAACACTGAAGCTTTCTTT.

This sequence joins TRBV29-1 and TRBJ2-1, with TRBD2 matching over 9 bases. V was pared by 5 bases and J by 4 bases, with 6 bases of the junction left unmatched. The CDR3 consists of 14 residues. The germline CDR1 and CDR2 sequences are SQVTM and ANQGSEA. Here the CDR3 DNA reads TGCAGCGTTTTAGCGGGAGTAGCATACAATGAGCAGTTCTTC. This encodes CSVLAGVAYNEQFF.

This clone occurred a few times. The chain uses TRBV28 and TRBJ2-7; a weak D match, TRBD1 (6 bases). The CDR3 is 15 amino acids. Germline V gene data show CDR1 as MDHEN and CDR2 as SYDVKM. Trimming removed 6 bases from V and 0 bases from J, with 15 bases in between. CDR3: CASRYDTGSSYEQYF. As DNA, the CDR3 is TGTGCCAGCAGATATGACACAGGGTCCTCCTACGAGCAGTACTTC.

Here the CDR3 DNA reads TGTGCCAGCAGTGACCTGGAGACCCAGTACTTC. It translates to CASSDLETQYF. This sequence joins TRBV2 and TRBJ2-5; D ambiguous. Germline CDR1 reads SNHLY; CDR2 reads FYNNEI. There are 11 residues in the CDR3. V lost 3 bases and J lost 5, with 4 bases in between.

V usage is TRBV6-1 and J usage is TRBJ1-4; no clear D. The V end was cut by 4 bases, the J end by 0 bases, with 9 bases between. CDR3 length: 15 residues. Germline loops: CDR1 MNHNS, CDR2 SASEGT. The CDR3 loop reads CASSVGVATNEKLFF. The CDR3 nucleotides read TGTGCCAGCAGTGTGGGAGTTGCAACTAATGAAAAACTGTTTTTT.

CDR3 nucleotide sequence: TGTGCCAGCAGCTTAGTATGGACAGGGGGCCAAGAGACCCAGTACTTC. This translates into CASSLVWTGGQETQYF. The rearrangement links TRBV7-6 to TRBJ2-5; 10 positions agree with TRBD1. V gave up 1 base and J gave up 1 base; unmatched junction bases: 3. This CDR3 is 16 amino acids long. Germline CDR1 is SGHVS and CDR2 is FNYEAQ.

The rearrangement uses TRBV6-1 and TRBJ2-5, with 8 bases that match TRBD2. Germline V gene sequence: CDR1 MNHNS, CDR2 SASEGT. V gave up 4 bases and J gave up 5 bases; unmatched junction bases: 6. This CDR3 is 14 amino acids long. The CDR3 is CASSGLAGVETQYF. CDR3 bases: TGTGCCAGCAGTGGGCTAGCGGGTGTTGAGACCCAGTACTTC.

The V call is TRBV5-4, the J call TRBJ2-2; tentative D call: TRBD1 (6 bases). CDR1 is SGHNT, CDR2 YYREEE, per germline (reference sequence). The CDR3 contains 16 residues. V was shortened by 2 bases and J by 2 bases, with 13 bases between the two germline ends. The CDR3 here is CASSFRVRGNTGELFF. In nucleotides, the CDR3 is TGTGCCAGCAGCTTTCGGGTCAGGGGCAACACCGGGGAGCTGTTTTTT. Supplemented by reference TRBV5-4 and TRBJ2-2, the full variable domain reads ETGVTQSPTHLIKTRGQQVTLRCSSQSGHNTVSWYQQALGQGPQFIFQYYREEENGRGNFPPRFSGLQFPNYSSELNVNALELDDSALYLCASSFRVRGNTGELFFGEGSRLTVL.